The entry below describes one TCR beta chain. The sample comes from a study of blood T cell repertoires in COVID-19. Study as a whole: Samples of COVID-19 (acute and convalescent) were obtained from the United States, Italy and Spain. From T cells, B-cell-depleted T cells, or PBMCs came the material, which was cDNA or gDNA.

In the original analysis: Amplified reference gene primers provided the basis for estimating nucleated cell counts. Method: immunoSEQ multiplex PCR; TCRdb's copy keeps in-frame clones and lacks some. From that table come the V and J calls and clone size; the DNA was used to work out D and trimming. The table lists some 670,000 clones, just under 90% of them singletons. The CDR3 covers 14 residues. Sequencing was performed on peripheral blood. This clonotype originated in a woman aged 18-29 years with acute or convalescent COVID-19. This chain joins TRBV21-1 and TRBJ2-5; TRBD1, the table's D call, lacks a check against the DNA. TRBV21-1 is a pseudogene locus. CDR3 sequence reads: CASSITGEGETQYF. In DNA, the CDR3 is TGTGCCAGCAGCATCACAGGGGAAGGAGAGACCCAGTACTTC.